The sequence of this T cell receptor (beta chain) was determined in a study of CD8 T cells in Susac syndrome. Sequencing of TCR beta was carried out in blood CD8+ and CD4+ T cells. The RNA, about 0.5 to 1 ug, was put through reverse transcription using random hexamers. TCRdb reprocessed the immunoSEQ multiplex PCR reads with MiXCR, giving one entry per CDR3 protein. Counted here are hundreds of thousands of distinct CDR3 sequences, around 95% occurring once; the ten biggest clones make up 0.082%. The CDR3 runs 14 residues. The germline V gene has CDR1 SGHRS and CDR2 YFSETQ. The germline V and J ends were trimmed by 4 bases and 5 bases, with 16 bases remaining between them.

Sequencing was carried out using CD4+ T cells from PBMCs. The rearrangement joins TRBV5-1 to TRBJ2-7; D is possibly TRBD1 or TRBD2 (5 bases each). This TCR came from a human donor with multiple sclerosis. CDR3: CASSIGTPGNEQYV. Here the CDR3 DNA reads TGCGCCAGCAGCATTGGGACCCCCGGGAACGAGCAGTACGTC.